This paragraph reports one T cell receptor beta chain. Antigen unknown. TCR beta libraries used approximately 2 micrograms of genomic DNA from cryopreserved PBMCs. The repertoire was sequenced with immunoSEQ multiplex PCR; TCRdb's copy has only in-frame clones and lacks some. Of about 140,000 clones listed, approximately 80% are singletons. This entry belongs to a study of cytotoxic CD8 clonotypes in ibrutinib-treated CLL. About the study: Patients gave response samples after a median about eleven months of treatment, range 6 to 36. The average sample held roughly 250,000 productive templates and tens of thousands of productive rearrangements.

The study's findings and limits: Progressing patients had sampling times that differed from those of sustained-remission patients.

The sample here was PBMCs, taken after 36 months of ibrutinib treatment. This receptor was obtained from a human donor with chronic lymphocytic leukemia.

The CDR3 loop is CAWSGELEEETQYF. CDR3 sequence (DNA): TGTGCCTGGAGTGGGGAACTAGAGGAGGAGACCCAGTACTTC. This chain joins TRBV30 and TRBJ2-5, with D possibly matching TRBD2 (5 bases). This CDR3 has 14 residues. Germline lookup yields CDR1 GTSNPN and CDR2 SVGIG (reference sequence). Trimming removed 1 base from V and 5 bases from J, with 14 bases in between.